This TCR beta chain was captured by sequencing in a study of cytomegalovirus exposure and HLA in healthy donors. Both 60 Vbeta primers and 13 Jbeta primers went into the PCR. Only in-frame clones appear in the TCRdb table, and some are missing; sequencing was by immunoSEQ multiplex PCR. The sample lists roughly 200,000 clones, about 89% occurring once. Regarding this clone: What it binds is not known.

Germline assignment: CDR1 SGHRS and CDR2 YFSETQ. The CDR3 sequence is 16 residues long. J gave up 5 bases and V 3 bases, and 5 bases lay outside the gene matches. Study conclusions and caveats: Accounts indicate the classifier identified cytomegalovirus status with strong specificity and sensitivity.

The origin of this receptor is a young woman in good health and CMV-seronegative. Sequencing input: PBMCs. The chain carries TRBV5-1 and TRBJ2-3; 14 nucleotides align to TRBD2. CDR3 protein: CASSSGLAGVRDTQYF. As DNA, the CDR3 is TGCGCCAGCAGCTCGGGACTAGCGGGAGTTCGAGATACGCAGTATTTT.